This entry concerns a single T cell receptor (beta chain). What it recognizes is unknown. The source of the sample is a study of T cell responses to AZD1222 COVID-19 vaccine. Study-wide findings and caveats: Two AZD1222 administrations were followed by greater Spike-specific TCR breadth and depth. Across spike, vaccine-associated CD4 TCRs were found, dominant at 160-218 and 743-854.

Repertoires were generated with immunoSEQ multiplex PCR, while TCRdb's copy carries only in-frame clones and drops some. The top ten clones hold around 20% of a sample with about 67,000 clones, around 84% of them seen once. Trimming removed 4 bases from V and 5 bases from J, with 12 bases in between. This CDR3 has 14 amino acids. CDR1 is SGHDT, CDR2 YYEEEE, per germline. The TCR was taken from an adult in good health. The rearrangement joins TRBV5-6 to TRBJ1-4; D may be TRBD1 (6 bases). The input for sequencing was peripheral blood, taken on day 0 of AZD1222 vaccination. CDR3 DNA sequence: TGTGCCAGCAGCCTACAGGGCGGGAATGAAAAACTGTTTTTT. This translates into CASSLQGGNEKLFF.